The entry that follows covers one T cell receptor beta chain sequence. Its antigen is unknown. The data stem from a study of graft-versus-host responses after intestinal transplantation. Whole-study findings and limits: GvH clones occurred in recipient marrow; some first appeared in ileum or blood.

The CDR3 consists of 16 residues. Trimming cost V 4 bases and J 4 bases, with 19 bases left between them. Per the germline V gene, CDR1 is SEHNR and CDR2 is FQNEAQ (reference sequence). Some clones are missing from TCRdb's copy, which holds only in-frame ones; the method was immunoSEQ multiplex PCR. The sample lists about 71,000 clones, about nine tenths occurring once. The chain recombines TRBV7-9 with TRBJ1-1; D unclear. Here the sequenced sample was unstimulated CD8+ T cells sorted from spleen or lymph node cells, taken before intestinal transplant. The clonotype originates from a human donor who received an intestinal transplant. This CDR3 reads CASSSPELGLFTEAFF. The DNA for the CDR3 is TGTGCCAGCAGCTCCCCCGAACTCGGGTTATTCACTGAAGCTTTCTTT.